This T cell receptor beta chain was found in a study of OX40 agonist ivuxolimab in advanced cancers. V lost 5 bases, J lost 7 bases, and 19 bases lay in between. The CDR3 spans 15 residues. The germline V gene encodes CDR1 LNHDA and CDR2 SQIVND (reference sequence). The data were produced by immunoSEQ multiplex PCR, yet TCRdb's version contains in-frame clones alone and is incomplete. The sample lists 70,000 to 85,000 clones; 65% to 90% were seen once. The timepoints at which blood was sampled were baseline, cycle 4 day 1, and cycle 7 day 1. The chain uses TRBV19 and TRBJ2-3; the D gene is possibly TRBD1 (6 bases). The sample in question was CD4+ or CD8+ T cells sorted from blood, obtained in a trial of the OX40 agonist ivuxolimab. The receptor was derived from an adult with an advanced solid tumor such as melanoma, head and neck, liver or kidney cancer. The CDR3, as DNA: TGTGCCAGTAGTGTGGGAACCACAGGGATGAATACGCAGTATTTT. This codes for CASSVGTTGMNTQYF.